This T cell receptor (beta chain) was identified during a study of PD-1 blockade in classical Hodgkin lymphoma. General study findings and limits: According to reports, newly diagnosed patients had lower baseline TCR diversity than healthy donors, and relapsed/refractory patients had lower baseline TCR diversity still. Repertoire difference causes, possibly disease activity or prior therapy, remain undefined.

With 1 base clipped from V and 9 bases from J, the junction kept 11 bases outside the gene matches. Germline CDR1 reads LNHDA; CDR2 reads SQIVND (reference sequence). The CDR3 covers 15 residues. Time point given: newly diagnosed, previously untreated cHL patient sample. CD4+ T cells were purified from thawed PBMCs by magnetic negative selection. Peripheral samples used as comparators were newly diagnosed, untreated classical Hodgkin lymphoma PBMCs. Comment on this clone: What it binds is not known.

Libraries were prepared by immunoSEQ multiplex PCR; TCRdb keeps only in-frame clonotypes and omits some of them. The table lists roughly 23,000 clones, 75% to 90% of them singletons. The sequence was obtained from a human donor with classical Hodgkin lymphoma. The source material was CD4+ T cells from blood. The chain is built from TRBV19 and TRBJ2-5; 7 bases agree with TRBD2. The CDR3 loop reads CASSIGQGLGGAQYF. The CDR3 DNA reads TGTGCCAGTAGTATAGGGCAGGGACTTGGGGGGGCCCAGTACTTC.